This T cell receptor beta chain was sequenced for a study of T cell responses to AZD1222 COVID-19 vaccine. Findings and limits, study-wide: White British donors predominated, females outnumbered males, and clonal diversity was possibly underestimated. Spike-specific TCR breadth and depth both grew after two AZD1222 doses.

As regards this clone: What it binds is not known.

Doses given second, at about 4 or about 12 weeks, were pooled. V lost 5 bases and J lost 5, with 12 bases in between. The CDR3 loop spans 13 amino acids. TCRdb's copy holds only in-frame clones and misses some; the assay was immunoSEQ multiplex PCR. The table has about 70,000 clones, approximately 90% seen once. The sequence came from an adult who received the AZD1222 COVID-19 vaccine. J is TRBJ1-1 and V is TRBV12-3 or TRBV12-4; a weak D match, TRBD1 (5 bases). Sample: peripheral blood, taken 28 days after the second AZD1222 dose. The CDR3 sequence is CASSGGGRTEAFF. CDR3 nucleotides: TGTGCCAGCAGTGGGGGAGGGAGGACTGAAGCTTTCTTT.